Shown below are 8 T cell receptor beta chains from a single sample sequenced in a study of TIL therapy for anti-PD-1-resistant metastatic lung cancer. The libraries were made with immunoSEQ v3. The table came from immunoSEQ multiplex PCR; TCRdb's copy has only in-frame clones and leaves some out. The sample includes approximately 5,000 clones, 64% seen only once; the top ten take roughly a tenth. The sample's time point: pre-treatment sample, taken before nivolumab and TIL therapy. Most excised metastases sampled were pleural nodules or supraclavicular lymph nodes. Specimen: tumor tissue, collected at baseline. All receptors come from a man aged 70 or older with non-small cell lung cancer.

V is TRBV5-1 and J is TRBJ1-1, with D perhaps TRBD1 (5 bases). Germline loops: CDR1 SGHRS, CDR2 YFSETQ. Trimming removed 0 bases at V and 7 bases at J, with 13 bases between. This CDR3 spans 14 amino acids. The CDR3 region has the DNA TGCGCCAGCAGCTTGGTTTTAGGGGAGGGTGAAGCTTTCTTT. Its translation is CASSLVLGEGEAFF.

This chain joins TRBV11-3 and TRBJ2-5; D unresolved. The CDR3 runs 13 residues. Germline V lookup: CDR1 SGHNT, CDR2 YENEEA. The germline V and J ends were trimmed by 1 base and 5 bases, with 8 bases remaining between them. The CDR3 DNA reads as TGTGCCAGCAGCTTAGGGGGTGTGGAGACCCAGTACTTC. Its protein is CASSLGGVETQYF.

This clone is hyperexpanded by share. This chain links TRBV25-1 with TRBJ2-1, with a weak D call TRBD2 (6 bases). CDR3 size: 15 residues. The V end was cut by 4 bases, the J end by 0 bases, with 10 bases between. Germline CDR1 is MGHDK and CDR2 is SYGVNS. As DNA, the CDR3 is TGTGCCAGCAGTGTCCGGGAGAGCTCCTACAATGAGCAGTTCTTC. Translated: CASSVRESSYNEQFF.

The V gene is TRBV11-2, the J gene TRBJ2-1, with 7 nucleotides matching TRBD2. The trim removed 4 bases at V and 5 bases at J, leaving 5 bases unmatched. Germline values: CDR1 SGHAT, CDR2 FQNNGV. The CDR3 runs 14 residues. CDR3 coding DNA: TGTGCCAGCAGCTCGTGGCTAGCGGACAATGAGCAGTTCTTC. Protein: CASSSWLADNEQFF. Together with reference TRBV11-2 and TRBJ2-1, the CDR3 gives the full variable domain: EAGVAQSPRYKIIEKRQSVAFWCNPISGHATLYWYQQILGQGPKLLIQFQNNGVVDDSQLPKDRFSAERLKGVDSTLKIQPAKLEDSAVYLCASSSWLADNEQFFGPGTRLTVL.

The chain employs TRBV30 and TRBJ2-3, with 7 bases that match TRBD2. The CDR3 is 17 amino acids. Losses at the gene ends were 0 bases for V and 3 bases for J; bases not matched to a gene: 12. The germline gives CDR1 GTSNPN, CDR2 SVGIG (reference sequence). The DNA for the CDR3 is TGTGCCTGGAGTGTATCGTCTGGGGCTAGCGGAACAGATACGCAGTATTTT. The encoded protein is CAWSVSSGASGTDTQYF.

This chain links TRBV2 with TRBJ2-1, with D hard to call. Trimming took 2 bases from V and 10 from J, leaving 6 bases between them. CDR3 size: 11 residues. CDR1 is SNHLY and CDR2 is FYNNEI in the germline V gene. CDR3 region: CASSESREQFF. In DNA, the CDR3 is TGTGCCAGCAGTGAAAGCAGGGAGCAGTTCTTC.

The rearrangement joins TRBV4-1 to TRBJ2-1; 8 bases match TRBD2. CDR3 length equals 17 residues. Trimming cost V 0 bases and J 7 bases; bases outside gene matches: 11. From germline, CDR1 is MGHRA and CDR2 YSYEKL. The CDR3 protein is CASSQDFYGRAANEQFF. DNA of the CDR3: TGCGCCAGCAGCCAAGATTTTTACGGGAGGGCCGCGAATGAGCAGTTCTTC.

The chain joins TRBV29-1 to TRBJ2-5, with 12 bases fitting TRBD2. The CDR3 spans 19 residues. V dropped 7 bases and J dropped 2; count of bases not matched to a gene: 20. Germline V gives CDR1 SQVTM, CDR2 ANQGSEA. The CDR3 reads CSASGVVTSGRFLQETQYF. CDR3 nucleotide sequence: TGCAGCGCTTCAGGGGTCGTAACTAGCGGGAGGTTCTTACAAGAGACCCAGTACTTC.